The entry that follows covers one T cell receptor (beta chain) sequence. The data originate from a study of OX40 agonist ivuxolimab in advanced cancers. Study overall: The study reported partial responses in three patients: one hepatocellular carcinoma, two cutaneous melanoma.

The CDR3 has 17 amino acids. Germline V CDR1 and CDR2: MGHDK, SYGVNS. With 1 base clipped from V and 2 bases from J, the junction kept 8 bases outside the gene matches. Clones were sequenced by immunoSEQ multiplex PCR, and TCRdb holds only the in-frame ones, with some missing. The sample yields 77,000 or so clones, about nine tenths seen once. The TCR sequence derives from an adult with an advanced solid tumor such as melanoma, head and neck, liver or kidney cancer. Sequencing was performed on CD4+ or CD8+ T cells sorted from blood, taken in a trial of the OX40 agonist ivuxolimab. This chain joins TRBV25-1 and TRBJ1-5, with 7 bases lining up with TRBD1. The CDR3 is CASSELTGDIGNQPQHF. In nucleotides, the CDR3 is TGTGCCAGCAGTGAATTAACAGGGGACATAGGCAATCAGCCCCAGCATTTT. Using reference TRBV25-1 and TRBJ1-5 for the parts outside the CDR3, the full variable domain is EADIYQTPRYLVIGTGKKITLECSQTMGHDKMYWYQQDPGMELHLIHYSYGVNSTEKGDLSSESTVSRIRTEHFPLTLESARPSHTSQYLCASSELTGDIGNQPQHFGDGTRLSIL.